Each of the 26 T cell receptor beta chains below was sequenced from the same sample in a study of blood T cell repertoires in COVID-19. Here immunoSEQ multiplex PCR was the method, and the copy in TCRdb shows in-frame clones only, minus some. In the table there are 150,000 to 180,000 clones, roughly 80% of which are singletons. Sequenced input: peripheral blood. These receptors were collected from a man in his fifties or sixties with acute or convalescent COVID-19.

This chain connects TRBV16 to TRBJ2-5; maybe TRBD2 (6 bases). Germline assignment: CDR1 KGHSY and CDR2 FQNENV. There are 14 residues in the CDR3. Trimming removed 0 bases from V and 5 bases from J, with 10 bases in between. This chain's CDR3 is CASSQSPGDETQYF. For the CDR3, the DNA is TGTGCCAGCAGCCAATCGCCGGGGGACGAGACCCAGTACTTC.

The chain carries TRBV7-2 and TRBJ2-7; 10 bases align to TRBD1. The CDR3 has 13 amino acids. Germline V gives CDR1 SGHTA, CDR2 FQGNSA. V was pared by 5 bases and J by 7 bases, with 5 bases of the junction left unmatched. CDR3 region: CASSLGQGREQYF. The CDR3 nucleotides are TGTGCCAGCAGCCTGGGACAGGGGCGTGAGCAGTACTTC.

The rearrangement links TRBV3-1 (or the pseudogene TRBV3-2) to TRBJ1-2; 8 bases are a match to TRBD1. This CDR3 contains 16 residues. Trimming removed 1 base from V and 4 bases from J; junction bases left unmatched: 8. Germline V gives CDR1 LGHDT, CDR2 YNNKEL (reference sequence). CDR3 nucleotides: TGTGCCAGCAGCCAAGGGCTTGGGACAGGCGGCTATGGCTACACCTTC. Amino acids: CASSQGLGTGGYGYTF.

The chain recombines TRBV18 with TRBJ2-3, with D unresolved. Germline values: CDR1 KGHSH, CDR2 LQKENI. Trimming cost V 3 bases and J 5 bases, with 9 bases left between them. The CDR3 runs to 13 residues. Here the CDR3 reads CASSPRSGDTQYF. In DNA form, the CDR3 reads TGTGCCAGCTCACCGAGGTCCGGAGATACGCAGTATTTT.

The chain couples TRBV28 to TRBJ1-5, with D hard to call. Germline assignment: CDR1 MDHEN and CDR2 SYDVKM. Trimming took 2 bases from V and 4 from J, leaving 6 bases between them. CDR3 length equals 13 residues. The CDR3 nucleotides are TGTGCCAGCAGTTTAGACACAAATCAGCCCCAGCATTTT. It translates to CASSLDTNQPQHF. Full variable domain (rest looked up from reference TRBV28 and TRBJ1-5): DVKVTQSSRYLVKRTGEKVFLECVQDMDHENMFWYRQDPGLGLRLIYFSYDVKMKEKGDIPEGYSVSREKKERFSLILESASTNQTSMYLCASSLDTNQPQHFGDGTRLSIL.

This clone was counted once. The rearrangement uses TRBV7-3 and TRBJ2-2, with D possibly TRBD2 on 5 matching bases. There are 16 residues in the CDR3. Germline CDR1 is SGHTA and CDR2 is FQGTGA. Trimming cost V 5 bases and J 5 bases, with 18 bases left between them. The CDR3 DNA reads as TGTGCCAGCAGCCCTGGAGGTGGGCCAAGGACCGGGGAGCTGTTTTTT. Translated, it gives CASSPGGGPRTGELFF. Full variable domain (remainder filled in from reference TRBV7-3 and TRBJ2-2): GAGVSQTPSNKVTEKGKYVELRCDPISGHTALYWYRQSLGQGPEFLIYFQGTGAADDSGLPNDRFFAVRPEGSVSTLKIQRTERGDSAVYLCASSPGGGPRTGELFFGEGSRLTVL.

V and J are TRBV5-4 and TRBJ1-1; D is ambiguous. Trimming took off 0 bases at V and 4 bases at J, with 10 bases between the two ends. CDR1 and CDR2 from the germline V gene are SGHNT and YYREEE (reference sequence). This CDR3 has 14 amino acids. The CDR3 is CASSLGRSGTEAFF. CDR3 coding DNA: TGTGCCAGCAGCTTGGGGAGGTCGGGCACTGAAGCTTTCTTT.

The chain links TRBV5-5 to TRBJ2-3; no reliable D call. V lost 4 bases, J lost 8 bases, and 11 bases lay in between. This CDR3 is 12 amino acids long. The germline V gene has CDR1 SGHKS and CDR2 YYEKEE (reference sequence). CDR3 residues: CASSPDIATQYF. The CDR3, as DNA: TGTGCCAGCAGCCCCGATATAGCTACGCAGTATTTT.

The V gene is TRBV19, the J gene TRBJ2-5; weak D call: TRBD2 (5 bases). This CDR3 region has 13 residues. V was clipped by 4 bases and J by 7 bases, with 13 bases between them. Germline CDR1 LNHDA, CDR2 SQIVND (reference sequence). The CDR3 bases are TGTGCCAGTAGTACGGAGGTTTCCGGGACCCAGTACTTC. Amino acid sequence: CASSTEVSGTQYF. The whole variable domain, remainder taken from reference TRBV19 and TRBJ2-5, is DGGITQSPKYLFRKEGQNVTLSCEQNLNHDAMYWYRQDPGQGLRLIYYSQIVNDFQKGDIAEGYSVSREKKESFPLTVTSAQKNPTAFYLCASSTEVSGTQYFGPGTRLLVL.

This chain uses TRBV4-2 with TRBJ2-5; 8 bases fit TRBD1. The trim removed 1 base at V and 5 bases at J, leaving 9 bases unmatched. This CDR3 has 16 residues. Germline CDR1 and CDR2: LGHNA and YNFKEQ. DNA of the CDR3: TGTGCCAGCAGCCAAGGGGGAGGACAGGGCGGCGAGACCCAGTACTTC. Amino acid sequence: CASSQGGGQGGETQYF.

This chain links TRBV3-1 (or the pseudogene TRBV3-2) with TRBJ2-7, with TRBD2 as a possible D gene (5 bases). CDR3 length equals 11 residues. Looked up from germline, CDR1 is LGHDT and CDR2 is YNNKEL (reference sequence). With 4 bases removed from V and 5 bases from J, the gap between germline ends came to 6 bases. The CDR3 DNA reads TGTGCCAGCAGCCGAGGGAACGAGCAGTACTTC. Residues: CASSRGNEQYF.

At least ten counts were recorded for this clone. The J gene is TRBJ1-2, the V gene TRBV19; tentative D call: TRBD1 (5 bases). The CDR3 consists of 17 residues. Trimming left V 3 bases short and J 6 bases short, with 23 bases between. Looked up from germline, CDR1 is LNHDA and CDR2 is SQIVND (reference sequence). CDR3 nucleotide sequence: TGTGCCAGTAGTATTCGCCCGGGACTAGTGGCTCTCGATGGCTACACCTTC. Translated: CASSIRPGLVALDGYTF. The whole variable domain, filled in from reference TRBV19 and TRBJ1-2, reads DGGITQSPKYLFRKEGQNVTLSCEQNLNHDAMYWYRQDPGQGLRLIYYSQIVNDFQKGDIAEGYSVSREKKESFPLTVTSAQKNPTAFYLCASSIRPGLVALDGYTFGSGTRLTVV.

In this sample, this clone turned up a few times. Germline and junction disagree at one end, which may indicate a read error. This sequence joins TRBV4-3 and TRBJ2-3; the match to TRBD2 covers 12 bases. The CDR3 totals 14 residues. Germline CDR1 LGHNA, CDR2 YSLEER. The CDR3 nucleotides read TGCGCCAGCAGCCAAGAGCTAGCGGGAGGGTTGGTGGATTTT. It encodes CASSQELAGGLVDF.

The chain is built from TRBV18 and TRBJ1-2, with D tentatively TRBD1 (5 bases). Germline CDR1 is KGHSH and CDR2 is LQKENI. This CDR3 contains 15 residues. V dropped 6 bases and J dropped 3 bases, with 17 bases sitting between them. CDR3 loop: CASSIMQGGDYGYTF. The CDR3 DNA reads TGTGCCAGCTCTATCATGCAGGGCGGGGACTATGGCTACACCTTC.

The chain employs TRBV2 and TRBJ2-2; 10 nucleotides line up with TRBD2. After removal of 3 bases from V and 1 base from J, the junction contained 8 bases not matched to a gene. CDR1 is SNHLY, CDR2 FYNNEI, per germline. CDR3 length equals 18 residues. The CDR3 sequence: CASSETSGGALNTGELFF. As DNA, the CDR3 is TGTGCCAGCAGTGAGACCAGCGGGGGGGCACTGAACACCGGGGAGCTGTTTTTT.

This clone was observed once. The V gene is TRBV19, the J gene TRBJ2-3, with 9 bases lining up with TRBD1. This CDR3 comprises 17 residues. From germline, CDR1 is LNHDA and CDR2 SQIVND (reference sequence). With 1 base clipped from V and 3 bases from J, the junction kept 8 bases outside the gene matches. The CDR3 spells CASSIGFGTGNTDTQYF. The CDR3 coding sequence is TGTGCCAGTAGTATAGGGTTTGGGACAGGGAATACAGATACGCAGTATTTT.

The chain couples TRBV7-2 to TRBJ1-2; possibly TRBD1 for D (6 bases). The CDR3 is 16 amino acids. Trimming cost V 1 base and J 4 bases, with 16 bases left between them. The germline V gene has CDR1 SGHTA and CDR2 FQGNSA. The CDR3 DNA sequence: TGTGCCAGCAGCTTAGACTACCTCCCAGGGGCCTATGGCTACACCTTC. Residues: CASSLDYLPGAYGYTF.

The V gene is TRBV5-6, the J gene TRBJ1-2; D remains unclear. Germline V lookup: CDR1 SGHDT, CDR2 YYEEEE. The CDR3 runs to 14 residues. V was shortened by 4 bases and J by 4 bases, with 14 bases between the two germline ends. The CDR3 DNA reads TGTGCCAGCAGCCAAAAGGAGCGGCCCTATGGCTACACCTTC. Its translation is CASSQKERPYGYTF.

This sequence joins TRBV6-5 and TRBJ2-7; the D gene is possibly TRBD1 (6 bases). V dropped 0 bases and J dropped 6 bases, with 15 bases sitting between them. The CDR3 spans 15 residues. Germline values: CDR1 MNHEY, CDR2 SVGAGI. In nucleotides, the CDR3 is TGTGCCAGCAGTTACTCGAGTTTTCAGGGGTCCGAGCAGTACTTC. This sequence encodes CASSYSSFQGSEQYF.

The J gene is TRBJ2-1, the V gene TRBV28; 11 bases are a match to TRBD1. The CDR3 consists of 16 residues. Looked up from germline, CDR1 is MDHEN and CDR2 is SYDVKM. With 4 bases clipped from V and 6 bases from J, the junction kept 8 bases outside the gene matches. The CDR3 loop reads CASSSRTGGVLNEQFF. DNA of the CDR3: TGTGCCAGCAGTTCCCGGACAGGGGGCGTTCTCAATGAGCAGTTCTTC.

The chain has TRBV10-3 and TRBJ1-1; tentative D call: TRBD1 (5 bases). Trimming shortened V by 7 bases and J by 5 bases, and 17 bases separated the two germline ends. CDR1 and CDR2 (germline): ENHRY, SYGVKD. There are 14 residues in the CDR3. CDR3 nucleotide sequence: TGTGCCATCAACGAAGGAAGGGGAACGACTGAAGCTTTCTTT. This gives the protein CAINEGRGTTEAFF.

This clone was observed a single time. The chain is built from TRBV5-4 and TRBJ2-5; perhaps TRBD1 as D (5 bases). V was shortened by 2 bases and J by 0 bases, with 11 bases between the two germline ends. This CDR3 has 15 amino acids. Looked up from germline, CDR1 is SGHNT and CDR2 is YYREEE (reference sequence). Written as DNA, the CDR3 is TGTGCCAGCAGCTTCGCAGGGTTGTACCAAGAGACCCAGTACTTC. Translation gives CASSFAGLYQETQYF.

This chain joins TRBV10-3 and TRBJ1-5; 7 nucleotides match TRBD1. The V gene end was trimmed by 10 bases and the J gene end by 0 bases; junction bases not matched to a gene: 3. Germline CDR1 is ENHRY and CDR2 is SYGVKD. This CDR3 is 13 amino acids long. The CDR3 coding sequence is TGTGCCACGACAGGGAATAGCAATCAGCCCCAGCATTTT. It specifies CATTGNSNQPQHF.

CDR3 sequence reads: CSAGTGGFDTQYF. CDR3 nucleotide sequence: TGCAGCGCCGGGACAGGGGGTTTTGATACGCAGTATTTT. The genes are TRBV29-1 and TRBJ2-3; 11 nucleotides agree with TRBD1. CDR3 length equals 13 residues. Germline lookup yields CDR1 SQVTM and CDR2 ANQGSEA. The V gene end was trimmed by 7 bases and the J gene end by 6 bases; junction bases not matched to a gene: 6.

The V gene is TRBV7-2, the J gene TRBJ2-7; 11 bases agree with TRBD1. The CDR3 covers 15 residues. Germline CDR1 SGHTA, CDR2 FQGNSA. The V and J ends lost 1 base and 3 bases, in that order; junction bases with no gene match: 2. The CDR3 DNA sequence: TGTGCCAGCAGCTTAGGAGGGACAGGGGGCTACGAGCAGTACTTC. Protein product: CASSLGGTGGYEQYF.

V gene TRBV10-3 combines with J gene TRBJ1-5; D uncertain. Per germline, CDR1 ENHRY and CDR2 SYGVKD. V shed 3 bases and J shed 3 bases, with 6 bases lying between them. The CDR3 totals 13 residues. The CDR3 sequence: CAISDRPNQPQHF. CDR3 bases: TGTGCCATCAGTGACAGGCCCAATCAGCCCCAGCATTTT.